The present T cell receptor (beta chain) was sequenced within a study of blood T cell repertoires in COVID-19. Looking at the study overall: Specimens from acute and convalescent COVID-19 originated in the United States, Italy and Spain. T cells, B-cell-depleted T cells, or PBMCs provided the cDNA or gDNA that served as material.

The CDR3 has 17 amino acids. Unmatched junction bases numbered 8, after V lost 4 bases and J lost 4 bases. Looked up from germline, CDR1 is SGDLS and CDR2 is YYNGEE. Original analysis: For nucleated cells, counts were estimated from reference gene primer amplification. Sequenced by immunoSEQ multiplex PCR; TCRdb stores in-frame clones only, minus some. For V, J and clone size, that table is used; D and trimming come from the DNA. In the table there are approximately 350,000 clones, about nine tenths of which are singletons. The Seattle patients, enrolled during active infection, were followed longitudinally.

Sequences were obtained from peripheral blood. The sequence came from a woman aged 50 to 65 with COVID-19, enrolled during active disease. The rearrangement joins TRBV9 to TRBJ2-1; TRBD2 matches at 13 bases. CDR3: CASSSKGLAGIYNEQFF. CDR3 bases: TGTGCCAGCAGCTCCAAGGGACTAGCGGGAATTTACAATGAGCAGTTCTTC.